These 20 T cell receptor beta chains originate from one sample sequenced in a study of technical replicates of blood from a handful of donors. Clones were read by immunoSEQ multiplex PCR, and TCRdb kept only the in-frame ones, dropping some. The top ten clones hold over 4% of a sample with over 55,000 clones, around 87% of them seen once. Sample: PBMCs. The receptors derive from a human donor in good health. Some clones in this sample may be carry-over from other donors' samples.

This chain connects TRBV4-3 to TRBJ2-2; the D gene is possibly TRBD2 (7 bases). V was pared by 0 bases and J by 5 bases, with 13 bases between. CDR3 size: 16 residues. Germline V CDR1 and CDR2: LGHNA, YSLEER. The CDR3 sequence: CASSQELGGGTGELFF. In DNA form, the CDR3 reads TGCGCCAGCAGCCAAGAGTTAGGGGGGGGGACCGGGGAGCTGTTTTTT.

This clone was seen only a few times. The chain uses TRBV4-3 and TRBJ2-1; possibly TRBD2 for D (6 bases). Germline CDR1 is LGHNA and CDR2 is YSLEER. This CDR3 contains 16 residues. V was clipped by 3 bases and J by 2 bases, with 14 bases between them. CDR3 DNA: TGCGCCAGCAGCCAGACTCGGGAGTCCGCCTACAATGAGCAGTTCTTC. Translating it yields CASSQTRESAYNEQFF.

The V and J genes are TRBV25-1 and TRBJ2-7; TRBD1 might be the D (6 bases). V was shortened by 1 base and J by 1 base, with 11 bases between the two germline ends. Germline V gene data show CDR1 as MGHDK and CDR2 as SYGVNS. The CDR3 covers 15 residues. The CDR3 loop reads CASSESWGRSYEQYF. The CDR3 DNA is TGTGCCAGCAGTGAATCTTGGGGGCGATCCTACGAGCAGTACTTC.

V and J are TRBV14 and TRBJ2-7; 7 nucleotides align to TRBD2. V gave up 4 bases and J gave up 5 bases; unmatched junction bases: 8. CDR1 is SGHDN, CDR2 FVKESK, per germline. The CDR3 spans 14 residues. Here the CDR3 reads CASSLLTSYHEQYF. In DNA form, the CDR3 reads TGTGCCAGCAGCCTACTGACTAGCTACCACGAGCAGTACTTC.

The chain joins TRBV5-6 to TRBJ2-2, with 7 bases aligning to TRBD2. Unmatched junction bases numbered 5, after V lost 1 base and J lost 5 bases. CDR1 and CDR2 (germline): SGHDT, YYEEEE. The CDR3 contains 15 residues. The CDR3 spells CASSLPSGITGELFF. DNA for the CDR3: TGTGCCAGCAGCTTGCCCAGCGGGATTACCGGGGAGCTGTTTTTT. The full variable domain, completed using reference TRBV5-6 and TRBJ2-2, is DAGVTQSPTHLIKTRGQQVTLRCSPKSGHDTVSWYQQALGQGPQFIFQYYEEEERQRGNFPDRFSGHQFPNYSSELNVNALLLGDSALYLCASSLPSGITGELFFGEGSRLTVL.

J is TRBJ2-7 and V is TRBV11-2; unclear D gene. Germline CDR1 and CDR2: SGHAT and FQNNGV. The CDR3 loop spans 14 amino acids. Trimming took 1 base from V and 1 from J, leaving 8 bases between them. CDR3 amino acids: CASSLVPVSYEQYF. In DNA form, the CDR3 reads TGTGCCAGCAGCTTAGTTCCGGTTTCCTACGAGCAGTACTTC.

The chain is built from TRBV7-2 and TRBJ2-2; D is unclear. Per the germline V gene, CDR1 is SGHTA and CDR2 is FQGNSA. This CDR3 spans 13 amino acids. Trimming took off 0 bases at V and 6 bases at J, with 5 bases between the two ends. The CDR3 region is CASSLANPGELFF. CDR3 coding DNA: TGTGCCAGCAGCTTAGCTAATCCCGGGGAGCTGTTTTTT. Full variable domain (rest looked up from reference TRBV7-2 and TRBJ2-2): GAGVSQSPSNKVTEKGKDVELRCDPISGHTALYWYRQSLGQGLEFLIYFQGNSAPDKSGLPSDRFSAERTGGSVSTLTIQRTQQEDSAVYLCASSLANPGELFFGEGSRLTVL.

The chain is built from TRBV7-9 and TRBJ2-7, with 8 nucleotides matching TRBD1. V lost 4 bases and J lost 2; bases outside the gene matches: 7. The germline CDR1 and CDR2 sequences are SEHNR and FQNEAQ (reference sequence). CDR3 length equals 15 residues. The CDR3 sequence is CASSSGTGRTYEQYF. In DNA form, the CDR3 reads TGTGCCAGCAGCTCCGGGACAGGTCGGACCTACGAGCAGTACTTC.

This chain joins TRBV30 and TRBJ2-5; 8 nucleotides line up with TRBD1. The V gene end was trimmed by 0 bases and the J gene end by 7 bases; junction bases not matched to a gene: 7. Germline-derived CDR1 and CDR2 are GTSNPN and SVGIG (reference sequence). The CDR3 has 14 amino acids. The DNA for the CDR3 is TGTGCCTGGAGTGTACAGGGGGGCCTTCGGACCCAGTACTTC. This encodes CAWSVQGGLRTQYF.

The J gene is TRBJ2-5, the V gene TRBV5-5, with 8 bases that match TRBD1. Germline V gene sequence: CDR1 SGHKS, CDR2 YYEKEE (reference sequence). The V and J ends lost 3 bases and 2 bases, in that order; junction bases with no gene match: 15. The CDR3 extends over 18 amino acids. CDR3 DNA: TGTGCCAGCAGCTACCGAGCCCACGGACAGGGAAGGCAAGAGACCCAGTACTTC. Its translation is CASSYRAHGQGRQETQYF.

CDR3 sequence: CASSLRESTSGANVLTF. The CDR3 bases are TGCGCCAGCAGCTTGAGGGAGTCCACCTCTGGGGCCAACGTCCTGACTTTC. The chain employs TRBV5-1 and TRBJ2-6; a weak D match, TRBD2 (5 bases). CDR1 is SGHRS and CDR2 is YFSETQ in the germline V gene. The CDR3 runs to 17 residues. Trimming stripped 1 base from V and 0 bases from J, with 11 bases between.

CDR3 sequence: CASSAPGLRIPEQFF. The CDR3 region has the DNA TGTGCCAGCAGCGCTCCGGGACTACGTATCCCTGAGCAGTTCTTC. The chain uses TRBV7-9 and TRBJ2-1; 7 bases are shared with TRBD2. Per germline, CDR1 SEHNR and CDR2 FQNEAQ (reference sequence). Trimming at V came to 5 bases and at J to 9 bases, leaving 13 bases not matched to a gene. The CDR3 length is 15 residues. Supplemented by reference TRBV7-9 and TRBJ2-1, the full variable domain reads DTGVSQNPRHKITKRGQNVTFRCDPISEHNRLYWYRQTLGQGPEFLTYFQNEAQLEKSRLLSDRFSAERPKGSFSTLEIQRTEQGDSAMYLCASSAPGLRIPEQFFGPGTRLTVL.

This clone was observed a few times. The chain carries TRBV19 and TRBJ2-2; D possibly corresponds to TRBD1 (5 bases). Trimming left V 8 bases short and J 0 bases short, with 7 bases between. Germline V gives CDR1 LNHDA, CDR2 SQIVND (reference sequence). The CDR3 is 13 residues long. The CDR3 here is CASVTANTGELFF. The CDR3 DNA reads as TGTGCCAGTGTGACAGCGAACACCGGGGAGCTGTTTTTT.

V gene TRBV2 combines with J gene TRBJ2-5, with 11 bases lining up with TRBD2. CDR3 length equals 14 residues. CDR1 is SNHLY, CDR2 FYNNEI, per germline. With V trimmed by 7 bases and J by 3 bases, 4 bases remained unmatched. CDR3 bases: TGTGCCAGCAACCCGACTAGCGGGGAAGAGACCCAGTACTTC. It is translated as CASNPTSGEETQYF.

This clone was detected a few times. An end of the junction differs from the germline gene, which may be a read error. This chain uses TRBV10-1 with TRBJ2-7; D remains unclear. The CDR3 is made up of 12 amino acids. Germline CDR1 WNHNN, CDR2 SYGVQD (reference sequence). The CDR3 loop is CASRPPVCFADF. DNA for the CDR3: TGCGCCAGCAGACCACCTGTGTGCTTCGCAGACTTC.

This chain joins TRBV5-1 and TRBJ2-6; 8 positions match TRBD1. The germline V gene encodes CDR1 SGHRS and CDR2 YFSETQ. The CDR3 totals 15 residues. The junction had 7 bases not matched to a gene; V was cut back by 4 bases and J by 7 bases. CDR3 loop: CASSPKTGAANVLTF. The CDR3 DNA is TGCGCCAGCAGCCCAAAGACAGGGGCCGCCAACGTCCTGACTTTC.

The V call is TRBV4-3, the J call TRBJ1-1; D is possibly TRBD1 (5 bases). CDR1 is LGHNA and CDR2 is YSLEER in the germline V gene. The CDR3 loop spans 14 amino acids. The V gene lost 7 bases and the J gene lost 1 base, with 13 bases spanning the gap. The CDR3 loop is CASTTAGGNTEAFF. CDR3 coding DNA: TGCGCCAGCACCACGGCCGGGGGGAACACTGAAGCTTTCTTT.

This clone was picked up one time. The chain has TRBV4-2 and TRBJ2-3; the match to TRBD2 covers 10 bases. In germline, CDR1 is LGHNA, CDR2 YNFKEQ. V lost 0 bases and J lost 1; bases outside the gene matches: 4. The CDR3 runs 17 residues. The CDR3 nucleotides read TGTGCCAGCAGCCAAGATCTAGCGGGGGCTGGCACAGATACGCAGTATTTT. It translates to CASSQDLAGAGTDTQYF.

This chain uses TRBV4-2 with TRBJ2-1, with 12 bases that match TRBD2. Germline V gene sequence: CDR1 LGHNA, CDR2 YNFKEQ. The junction had 9 bases not matched to a gene; V was cut back by 2 bases and J by 4 bases. The CDR3 runs to 18 residues. CDR3 region: CASSQKALAGGIYNEQFF. The CDR3 DNA follows: TGTGCCAGCAGCCAAAAGGCACTAGCGGGGGGAATTTACAATGAGCAGTTCTTC.

The V gene is TRBV6-5, the J gene TRBJ2-1; TRBD2 agrees at 13 bases. Germline V CDR1 and CDR2: MNHEY, SVGAGI. The CDR3 totals 15 residues. V lost 4 bases, J lost 7 bases, and 4 bases stayed unmatched. In DNA, the CDR3 is TGTGCCAGCAGTTGGACTAGCGGGGGTGGGAATGAGCAGTTCTTC. This translates into CASSWTSGGGNEQFF.